This record covers a single T cell receptor beta chain. Its matching antigen is unknown. These data originate in a study of CD8+CD57+ T cells in acquired aplastic anemia. Study in general: Isolated CD4+ and CD8+ cells, once sorted, yielded DNA averaging around 3.3 ug. For CD4+ cells, healthy donors had an average of approximately 10 million reads.

General study findings and limits: Comparison of patients with controls identified 25 to 30 shared CD8+ CDR3 sequences. Patients did not significantly differ from controls in CD8+ Simpson's diversity.

Investigators profiled TCR beta VDJ and CDR3 from genomic DNA template. MiXCR was run by TCRdb on the reads, yielding one entry per CDR3 protein. The sample shows 90,000 to 130,000 distinct CDR3 sequences, 40% to 60% of them seen only once. V was cut by 8 bases and J by 0 bases, with 7 bases left in between. Germline CDR1 is SNHLY and CDR2 is FYNNEI. The CDR3 has 12 amino acids. This TCR came from a human donor in good health, serving as a control. The J gene is TRBJ1-2, the V gene TRBV2; D call uncertain. The sequenced sample was sorted CD4+, CD8+, or CD8+CD57+ T cells (not recorded which) from PBMCs. This CDR3 is CASGVANYGYTF. CDR3 coding DNA: TGTGCCAGCGGGGTGGCTAACTATGGCTACACCTTC. The variable domain in full, completed from reference TRBV2 and TRBJ1-2, reads EPEVTQTPSHQVTQMGQEVILRCVPISNHLYFYWYRQILGQKVEFLVSFYNNEISEKSEIFDDQFSVERPDGSNFTLKIRSTKLEDSAMYFCASGVANYGYTFGSGTRLTVV.